This T cell receptor (beta chain) was found in a study of cytomegalovirus exposure and HLA in healthy donors. Study in general: Genetic ancestry analysis placed around four fifths of the 398 donors that were genotyped in the Caucasian-associated cluster.

Researchers ran the PCR with 60 Vbeta and 13 Jbeta primers. Profiling relied on immunoSEQ multiplex PCR, and the TCRdb table lists in-frame clones only, not all of them. The listing contains some 44,000 clones. Study conclusions and caveats: According to the study, 180 or so TCR beta chains were cytomegalovirus-associated.

CDR1 SGDLS and CDR2 YYNGEE come from the germline V gene. V was trimmed by 4 bases and J by 0 bases, leaving 13 bases between them. CDR3 length: 16 amino acids. With regard to this clone: Its antigen is as yet unknown.

The receptor was isolated from a woman in her twenties or thirties in good health and CMV-seronegative. J is TRBJ2-2 and V is TRBV9, with a weak D call TRBD1 (5 bases). The source material was PBMCs. CDR3 residues: CASSPRRTPNTGELFF. The CDR3 bases are TGTGCCAGCAGCCCGCGGCGGACACCGAACACCGGGGAGCTGTTTTTT.